This T cell receptor (beta chain) was documented in a study of molecular identifiers for immune sequencing clone quantification. Broader study findings: Same-barcode identical TCR molecules could make highly expanded clones look smaller than they are.

From roughly 21,000 to 960,000 sorted cells, naive CD8 libraries were generated with 10%, 30% or 50% RNA. The authors gated naive CD8 T cells as CD8+CD4-CCR7+CD45RA+ for sorting. Previously described methods and listed TCR primers were employed for the bulk TCR libraries. From the PCR reads, TCRdb called clonotypes with MiXCR, one entry per CDR3 protein. The sample includes 300,000 to 400,000 distinct CDR3 sequences, 20% to 25% seen only once; the top ten take approximately 0.8%. A note on this clonotype: Its cognate antigen is unknown.

Looked up from germline, CDR1 is LNHDA and CDR2 is SQIVND (reference sequence). The V end lost 5 bases, the J end lost 6 bases, and 9 bases lay between the germline ends. The CDR3 consists of 12 residues. The TCR comes from a human donor in good health. Some libraries in this study had Jurkat cell RNA spiked in. The sample comprised naive CD8+ T cells from blood, with Jurkat cell RNA spiked in. Stated subset: FACS-sorted CD8+CD4-CCR7+CD45RA+ naive T cells. The chain employs TRBV19 and TRBJ2-3, with a possible D match to TRBD2 (6 bases). The DNA for the CDR3 is TGTGCCAGTAGTGGAGGGGTGGATACGCAGTATTTT. Translation: CASSGGVDTQYF.